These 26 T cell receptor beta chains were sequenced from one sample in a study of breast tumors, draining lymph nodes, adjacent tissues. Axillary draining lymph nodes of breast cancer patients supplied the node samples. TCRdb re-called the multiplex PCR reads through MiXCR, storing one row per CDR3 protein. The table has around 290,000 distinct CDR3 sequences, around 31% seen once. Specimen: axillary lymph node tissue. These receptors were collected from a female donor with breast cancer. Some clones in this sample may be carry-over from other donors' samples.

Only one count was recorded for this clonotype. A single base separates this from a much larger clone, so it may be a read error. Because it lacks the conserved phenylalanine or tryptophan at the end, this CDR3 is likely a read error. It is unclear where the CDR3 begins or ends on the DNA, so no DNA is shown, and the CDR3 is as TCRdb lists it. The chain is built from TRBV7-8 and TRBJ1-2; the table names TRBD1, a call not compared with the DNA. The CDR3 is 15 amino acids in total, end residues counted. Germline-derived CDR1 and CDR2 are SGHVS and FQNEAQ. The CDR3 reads CASSLAQEGARGYPL.

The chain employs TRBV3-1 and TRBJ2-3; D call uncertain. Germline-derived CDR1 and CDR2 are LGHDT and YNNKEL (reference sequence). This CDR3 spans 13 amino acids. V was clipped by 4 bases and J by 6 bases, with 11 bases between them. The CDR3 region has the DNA TGTGCCAGCAGCCCGCTTATTCGGGATACGCAGTATTTT. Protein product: CASSPLIRDTQYF.

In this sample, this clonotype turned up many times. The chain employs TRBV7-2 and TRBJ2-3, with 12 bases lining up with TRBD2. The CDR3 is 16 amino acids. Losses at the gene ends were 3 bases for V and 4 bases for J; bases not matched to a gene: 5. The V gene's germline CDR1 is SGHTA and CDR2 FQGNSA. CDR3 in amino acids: CASSLGASGRADTQYF. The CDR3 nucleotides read TGTGCCAGCAGCTTGGGGGCTAGCGGGAGGGCAGATACGCAGTATTTT. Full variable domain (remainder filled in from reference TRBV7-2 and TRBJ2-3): GAGVSQSPSNKVTEKGKDVELRCDPISGHTALYWYRQSLGQGLEFLIYFQGNSAPDKSGLPSDRFSAERTGGSVSTLTIQRTQQEDSAVYLCASSLGASGRADTQYFGPGTRLTVL.

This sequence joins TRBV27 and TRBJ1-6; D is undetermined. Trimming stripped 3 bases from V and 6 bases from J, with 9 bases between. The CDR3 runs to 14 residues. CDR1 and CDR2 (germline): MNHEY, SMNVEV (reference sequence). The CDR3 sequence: CASSFDKINSPLHF. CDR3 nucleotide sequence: TGTGCCAGCAGTTTCGATAAGATTAATTCACCCCTCCACTTT.

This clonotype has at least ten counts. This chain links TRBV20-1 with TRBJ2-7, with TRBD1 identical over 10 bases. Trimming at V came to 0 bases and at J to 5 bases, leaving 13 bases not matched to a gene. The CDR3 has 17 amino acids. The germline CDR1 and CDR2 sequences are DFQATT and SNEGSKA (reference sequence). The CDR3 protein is CSAREEGTGVIGDEQYF. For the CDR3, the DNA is TGCAGTGCTAGAGAGGAAGGGACAGGGGTCATCGGGGACGAGCAGTACTTC.

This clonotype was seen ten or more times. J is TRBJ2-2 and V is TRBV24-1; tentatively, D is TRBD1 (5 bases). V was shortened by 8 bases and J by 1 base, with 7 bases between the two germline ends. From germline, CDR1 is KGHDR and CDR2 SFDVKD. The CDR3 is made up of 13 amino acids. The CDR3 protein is CATTRENTGELFF. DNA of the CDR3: TGTGCCACCACCAGGGAGAACACCGGGGAGCTGTTTTTT.

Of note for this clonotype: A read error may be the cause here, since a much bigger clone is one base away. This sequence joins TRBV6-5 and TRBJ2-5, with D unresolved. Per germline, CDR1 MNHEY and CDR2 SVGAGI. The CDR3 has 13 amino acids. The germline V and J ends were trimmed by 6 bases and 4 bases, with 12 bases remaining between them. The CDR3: CASRDHYSETQYF. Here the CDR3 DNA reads TGTGCCAGCAGGGACCACTACTCAGAGACCCAGTACTTC.

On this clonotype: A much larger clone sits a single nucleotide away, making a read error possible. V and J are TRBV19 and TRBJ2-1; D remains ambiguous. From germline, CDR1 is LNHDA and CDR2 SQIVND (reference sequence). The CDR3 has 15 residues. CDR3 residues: CASSIDRSSCNEQFF. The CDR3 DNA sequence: TGTGCCAGTAGTATAGACAGAAGCTCCTGCAATGAGCAGTTCTTC. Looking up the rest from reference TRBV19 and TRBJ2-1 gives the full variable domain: DGGITQSPKYLFRKEGQNVTLSCEQNLNHDAMYWYRQDPGQGLRLIYYSQIVNDFQKGDIAEGYSVSREKKESFPLTVTSAQKNPTAFYLCASSIDRSSCNEQFFGPGTRLTVL.

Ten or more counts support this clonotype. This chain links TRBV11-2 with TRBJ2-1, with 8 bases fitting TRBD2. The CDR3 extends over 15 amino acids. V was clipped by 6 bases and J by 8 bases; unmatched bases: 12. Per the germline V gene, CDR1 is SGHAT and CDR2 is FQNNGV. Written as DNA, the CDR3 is TGTGCCAGCAGATCGTCCGGGGGGGAGTCATATGAGCAGTTCTTC. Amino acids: CASRSSGGESYEQFF.

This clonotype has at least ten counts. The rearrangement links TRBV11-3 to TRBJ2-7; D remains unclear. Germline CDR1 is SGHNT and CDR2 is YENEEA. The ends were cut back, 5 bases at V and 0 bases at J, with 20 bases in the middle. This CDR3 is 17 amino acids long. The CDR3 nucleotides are TGTGCCAGCAGCCCAGCGTCCCTCTCCGCGAGCTCCTACGAGCAGTACTTC. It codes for CASSPASLSASSYEQYF.

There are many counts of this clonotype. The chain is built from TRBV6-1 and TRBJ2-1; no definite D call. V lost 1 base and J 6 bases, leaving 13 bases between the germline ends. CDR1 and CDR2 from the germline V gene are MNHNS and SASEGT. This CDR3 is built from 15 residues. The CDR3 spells CASSEEGGKSNEQFF. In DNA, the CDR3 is TGTGCCAGCAGTGAAGAAGGTGGGAAAAGCAATGAGCAGTTCTTC.

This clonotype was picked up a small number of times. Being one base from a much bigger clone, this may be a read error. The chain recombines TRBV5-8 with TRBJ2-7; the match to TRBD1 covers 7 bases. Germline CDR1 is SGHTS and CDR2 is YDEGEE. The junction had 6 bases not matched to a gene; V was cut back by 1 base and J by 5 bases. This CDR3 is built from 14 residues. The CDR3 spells CASSLTGAEDEQYF. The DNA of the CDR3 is TGTGCCAGCAGCTTGACAGGGGCCGAGGACGAGCAGTACTTC.

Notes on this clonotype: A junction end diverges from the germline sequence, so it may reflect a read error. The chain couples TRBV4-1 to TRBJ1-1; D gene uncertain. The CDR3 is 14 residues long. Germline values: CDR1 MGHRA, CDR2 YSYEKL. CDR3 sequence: CASSPLTANTEAFF. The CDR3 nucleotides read TGCGCCAGCAGCCCTCTTACAGCGAACACTGAAGCTTTCTTC.

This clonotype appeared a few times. DNA of the CDR3: TGTGCCAGCAGTTTCAGGGGGGGGGGAAGCAATCAGCCCCAGCATTTT. It yields the protein CASSFRGGGSNQPQHF. The J gene is TRBJ1-5, the V gene TRBV12-3 or TRBV12-4, with 7 bases identical to TRBD1. The CDR3 sequence is 16 residues long. V trimming: 3 bases; J trimming: 1 base; junction bases outside the gene matches: 6.

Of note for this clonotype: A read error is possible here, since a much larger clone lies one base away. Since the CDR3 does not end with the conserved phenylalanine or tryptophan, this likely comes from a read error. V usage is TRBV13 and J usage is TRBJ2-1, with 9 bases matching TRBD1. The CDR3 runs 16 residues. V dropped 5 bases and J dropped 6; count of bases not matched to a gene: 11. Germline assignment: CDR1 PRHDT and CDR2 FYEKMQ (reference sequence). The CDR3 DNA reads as TGTGCCAGCAGCCAAAGGGACAGGGCCCAAGGCAATGAGCAGTTCTCC. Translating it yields CASSQRDRAQGNEQFS.

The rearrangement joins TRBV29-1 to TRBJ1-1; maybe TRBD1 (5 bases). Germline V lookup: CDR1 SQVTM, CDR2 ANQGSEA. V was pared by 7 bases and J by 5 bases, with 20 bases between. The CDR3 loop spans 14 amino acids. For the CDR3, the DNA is TGCAGCGCTACAGGATCCCCAGGAGGAACTGAAGCTTTCTTT. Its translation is CSATGSPGGTEAFF.

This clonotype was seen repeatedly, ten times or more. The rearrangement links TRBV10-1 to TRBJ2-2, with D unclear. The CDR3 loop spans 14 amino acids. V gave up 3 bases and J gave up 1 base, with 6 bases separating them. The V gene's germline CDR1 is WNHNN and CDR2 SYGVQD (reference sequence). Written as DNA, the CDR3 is TGCGCCAGCAGTGACGTGAGGAACACCGGGGAGCTGTTTTTT. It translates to CASSDVRNTGELFF.

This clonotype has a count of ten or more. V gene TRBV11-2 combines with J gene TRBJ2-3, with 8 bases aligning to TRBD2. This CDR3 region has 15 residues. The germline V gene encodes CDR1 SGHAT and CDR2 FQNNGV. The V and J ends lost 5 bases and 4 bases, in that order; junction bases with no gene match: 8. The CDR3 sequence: CASSQSGRRADTQYF. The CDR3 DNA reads TGTGCCAGCAGCCAAAGCGGGAGACGCGCAGATACGCAGTATTTT.

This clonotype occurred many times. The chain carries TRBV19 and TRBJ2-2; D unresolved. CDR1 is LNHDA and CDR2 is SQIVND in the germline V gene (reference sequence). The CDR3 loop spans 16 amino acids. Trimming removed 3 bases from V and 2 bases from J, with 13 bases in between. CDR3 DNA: TGTGCCAGTAGTATGCTCAATCGGCAAAACACCGGGGAGCTGTTTTTT. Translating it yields CASSMLNRQNTGELFF.

CDR3 amino acids: CATSRAGELFF. For the CDR3, the DNA is TGTGCCACCAGCAGAGCCGGGGAGCTGTTTTTT. The V gene is TRBV15, the J gene TRBJ2-2, with D uncertain. Germline V lookup: CDR1 LNHNV, CDR2 YYDKDF (reference sequence). V lost 1 base and J 6 bases, leaving 0 bases between the germline ends. The CDR3 sequence is 11 residues long.

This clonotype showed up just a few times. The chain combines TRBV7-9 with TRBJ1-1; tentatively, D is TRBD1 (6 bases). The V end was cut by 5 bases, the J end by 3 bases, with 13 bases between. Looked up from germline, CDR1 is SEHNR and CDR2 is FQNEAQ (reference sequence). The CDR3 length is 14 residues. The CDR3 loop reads CASSRQAQDTEAFF. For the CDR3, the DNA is TGTGCCAGCAGCCGACAGGCCCAGGACACTGAAGCTTTCTTT.

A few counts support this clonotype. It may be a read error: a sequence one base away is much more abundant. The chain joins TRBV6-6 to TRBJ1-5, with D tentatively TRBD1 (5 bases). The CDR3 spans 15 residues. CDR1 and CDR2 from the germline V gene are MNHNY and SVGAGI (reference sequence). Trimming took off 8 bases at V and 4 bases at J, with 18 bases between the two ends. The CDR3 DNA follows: TGTGCCAGCTGGCGCGGGATGGGGGTAAATCAGCCCCAGCATTTT. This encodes CASWRGMGVNQPQHF.

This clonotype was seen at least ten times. The CDR3 coding sequence is TGTGCCAGTACCCCGGACAGCCGACGATACTATGGCTACACCTTC. Amino acid sequence: CASTPDSRRYYGYTF. This chain links TRBV19 with TRBJ1-2; D may be TRBD1 (6 bases). This CDR3 contains 15 residues. The germline V gene encodes CDR1 LNHDA and CDR2 SQIVND (reference sequence). V gave up 7 bases and J gave up 3 bases, with 18 bases separating them.

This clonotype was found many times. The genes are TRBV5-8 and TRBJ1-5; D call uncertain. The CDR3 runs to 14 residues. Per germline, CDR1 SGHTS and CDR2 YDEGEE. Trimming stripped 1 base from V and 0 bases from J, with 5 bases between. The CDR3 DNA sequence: TGTGCCAGCAGCTTGTATCTTAGCAATCAGCCCCAGCATTTT. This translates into CASSLYLSNQPQHF.

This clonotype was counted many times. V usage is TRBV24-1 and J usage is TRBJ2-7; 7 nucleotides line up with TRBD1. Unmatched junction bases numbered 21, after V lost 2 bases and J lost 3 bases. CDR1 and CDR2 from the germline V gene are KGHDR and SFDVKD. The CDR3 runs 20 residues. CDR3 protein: CATSDSAYRRGLGPHYEQYF. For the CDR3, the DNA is TGTGCCACCAGTGATTCGGCTTATCGTAGGGGGCTCGGTCCCCACTACGAGCAGTACTTC.

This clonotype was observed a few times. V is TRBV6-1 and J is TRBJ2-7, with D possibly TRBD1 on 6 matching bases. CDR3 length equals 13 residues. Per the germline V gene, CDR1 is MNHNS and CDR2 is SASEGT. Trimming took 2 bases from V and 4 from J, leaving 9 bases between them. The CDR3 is CASSETGSYEQYF. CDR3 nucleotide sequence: TGTGCCAGCAGTGAAACAGGGTCGTACGAGCAGTACTTC.